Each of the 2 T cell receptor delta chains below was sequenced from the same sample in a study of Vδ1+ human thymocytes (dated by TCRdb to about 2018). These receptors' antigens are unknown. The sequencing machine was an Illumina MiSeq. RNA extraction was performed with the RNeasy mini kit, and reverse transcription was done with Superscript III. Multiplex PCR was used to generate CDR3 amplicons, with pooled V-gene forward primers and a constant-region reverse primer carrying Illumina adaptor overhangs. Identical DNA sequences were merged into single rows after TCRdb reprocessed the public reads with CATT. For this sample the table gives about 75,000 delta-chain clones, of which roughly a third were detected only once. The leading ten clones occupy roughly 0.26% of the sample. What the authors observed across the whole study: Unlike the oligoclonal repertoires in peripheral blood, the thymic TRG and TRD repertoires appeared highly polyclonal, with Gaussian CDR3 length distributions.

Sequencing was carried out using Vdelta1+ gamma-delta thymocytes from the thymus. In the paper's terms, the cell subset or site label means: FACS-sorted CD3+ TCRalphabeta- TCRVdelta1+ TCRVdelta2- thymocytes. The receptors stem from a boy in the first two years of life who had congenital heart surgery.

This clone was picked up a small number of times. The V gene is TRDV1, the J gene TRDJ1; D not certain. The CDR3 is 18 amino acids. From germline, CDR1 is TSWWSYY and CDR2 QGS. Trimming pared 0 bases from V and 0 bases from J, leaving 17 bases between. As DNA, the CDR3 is TGTGCTCTTGGGGAACTTACGGACACAGCCCCGTACACCGATAAACTCATCTTT. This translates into CALGELTDTAPYTDKLIF.

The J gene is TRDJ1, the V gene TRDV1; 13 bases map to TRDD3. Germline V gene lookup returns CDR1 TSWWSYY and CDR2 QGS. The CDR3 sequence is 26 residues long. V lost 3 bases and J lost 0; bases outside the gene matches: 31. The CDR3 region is CALGDRLPTLTGGYAFPTPYTDKLIF. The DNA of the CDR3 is TGTGCTCTTGGGGACCGACTTCCCACTCTTACTGGGGGATACGCGTTTCCCACCCCGTACACCGATAAACTCATCTTT.